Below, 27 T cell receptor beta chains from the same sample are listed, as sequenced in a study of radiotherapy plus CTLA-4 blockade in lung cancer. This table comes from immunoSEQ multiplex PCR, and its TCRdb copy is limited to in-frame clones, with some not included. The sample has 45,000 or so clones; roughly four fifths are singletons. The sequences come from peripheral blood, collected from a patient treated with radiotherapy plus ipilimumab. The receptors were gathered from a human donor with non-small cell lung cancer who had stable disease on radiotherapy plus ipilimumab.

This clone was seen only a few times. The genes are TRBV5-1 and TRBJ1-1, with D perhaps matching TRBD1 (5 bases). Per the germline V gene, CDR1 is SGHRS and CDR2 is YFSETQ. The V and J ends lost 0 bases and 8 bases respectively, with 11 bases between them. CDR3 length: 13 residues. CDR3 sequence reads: CASSLGSGPEAFF. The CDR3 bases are TGCGCCAGCAGCTTGGGGTCGGGGCCCGAAGCTTTCTTT.

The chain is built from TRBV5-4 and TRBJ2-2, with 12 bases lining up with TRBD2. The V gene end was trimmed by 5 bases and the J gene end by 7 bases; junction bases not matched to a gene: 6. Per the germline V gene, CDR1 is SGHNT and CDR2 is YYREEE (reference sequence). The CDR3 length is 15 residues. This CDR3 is CASSIRLAGVGELFF. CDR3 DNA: TGTGCCAGCAGTATAAGACTAGCGGGGGTCGGGGAGCTGTTTTTT.

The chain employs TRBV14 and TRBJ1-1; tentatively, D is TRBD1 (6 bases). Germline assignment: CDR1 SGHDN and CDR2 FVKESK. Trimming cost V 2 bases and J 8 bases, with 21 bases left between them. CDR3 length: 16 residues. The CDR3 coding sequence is TGTGCCAGCAGCCAAAGTGGGGGAAACCTCAGGGGAGAAGCTTTCTTT. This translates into CASSQSGGNLRGEAFF.

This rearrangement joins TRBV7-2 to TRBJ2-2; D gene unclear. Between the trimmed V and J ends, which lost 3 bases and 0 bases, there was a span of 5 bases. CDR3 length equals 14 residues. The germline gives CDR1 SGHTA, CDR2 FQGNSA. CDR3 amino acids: CASSFWSNTGELFF. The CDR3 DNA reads TGTGCCAGCAGCTTCTGGTCGAACACCGGGGAGCTGTTTTTT.

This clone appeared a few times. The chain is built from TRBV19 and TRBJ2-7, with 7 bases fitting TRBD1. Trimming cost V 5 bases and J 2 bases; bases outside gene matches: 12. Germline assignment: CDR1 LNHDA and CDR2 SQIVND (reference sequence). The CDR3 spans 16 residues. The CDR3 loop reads CASSFRLRDRAYEQYF. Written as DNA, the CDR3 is TGTGCCAGTAGTTTTCGGCTCCGGGACAGAGCCTACGAGCAGTACTTC.

The CDR3 loop is CAWSVPLGHLQVVLSYTF. DNA for the CDR3: TGTGCCTGGAGTGTACCACTCGGTCATCTACAGGTTGTCCTGAGCTACACCTTC. The chain uses TRBV30 and TRBJ1-2; TRBD1 might be the D (5 bases). Germline CDR1 GTSNPN, CDR2 SVGIG (reference sequence). V was trimmed by 0 bases and J by 9 bases, leaving 29 bases between them. There are 18 residues in the CDR3.

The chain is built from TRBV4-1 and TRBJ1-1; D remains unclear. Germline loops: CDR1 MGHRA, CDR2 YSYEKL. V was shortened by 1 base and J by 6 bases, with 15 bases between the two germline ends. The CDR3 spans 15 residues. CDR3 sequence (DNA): TGCGCCAGCAGCCAAGGCCAGAGGGAATTAGCTGAAGCTTTCTTT. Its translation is CASSQGQRELAEAFF.

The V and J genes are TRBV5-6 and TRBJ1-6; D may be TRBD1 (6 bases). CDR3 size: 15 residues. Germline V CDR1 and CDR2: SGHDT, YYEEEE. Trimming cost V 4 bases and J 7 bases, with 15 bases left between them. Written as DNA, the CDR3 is TGTGCCAGCAGCCTACGGGGGGCACGAAATTCACCCCTCCACTTT. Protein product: CASSLRGARNSPLHF.

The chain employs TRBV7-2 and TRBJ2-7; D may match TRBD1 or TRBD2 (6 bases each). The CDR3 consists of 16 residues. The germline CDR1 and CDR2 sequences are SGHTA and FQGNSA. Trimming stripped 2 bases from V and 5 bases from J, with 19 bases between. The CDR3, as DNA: TGTGCCAGCAGCTTAATGGGGGGCGCGTCTGATAACGAGCAGTACTTC. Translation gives CASSLMGGASDNEQYF.

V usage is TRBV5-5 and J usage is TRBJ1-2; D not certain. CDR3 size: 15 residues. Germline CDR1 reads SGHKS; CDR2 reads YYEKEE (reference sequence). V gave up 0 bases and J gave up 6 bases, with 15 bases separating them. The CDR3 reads CASSLEAGVYDGYTF. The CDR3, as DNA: TGTGCCAGCAGCTTGGAAGCCGGCGTATACGATGGCTACACCTTC.

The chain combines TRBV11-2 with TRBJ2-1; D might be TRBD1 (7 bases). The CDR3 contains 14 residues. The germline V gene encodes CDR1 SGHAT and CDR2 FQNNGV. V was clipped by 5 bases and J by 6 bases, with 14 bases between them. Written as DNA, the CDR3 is TGTGCCAGCAGCGTTAGACAGGGACTCAATGAGCAGTTCTTC. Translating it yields CASSVRQGLNEQFF. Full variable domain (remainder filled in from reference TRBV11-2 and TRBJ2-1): EAGVAQSPRYKIIEKRQSVAFWCNPISGHATLYWYQQILGQGPKLLIQFQNNGVVDDSQLPKDRFSAERLKGVDSTLKIQPAKLEDSAVYLCASSVRQGLNEQFFGPGTRLTVL.

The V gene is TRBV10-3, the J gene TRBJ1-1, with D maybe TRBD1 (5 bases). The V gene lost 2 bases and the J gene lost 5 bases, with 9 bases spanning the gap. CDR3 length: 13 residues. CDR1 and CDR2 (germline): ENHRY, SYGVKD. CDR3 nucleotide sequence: TGTGCCATCAGTGAGGGGGGTGAGACTGAAGCTTTCTTT. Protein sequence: CAISEGGETEAFF.

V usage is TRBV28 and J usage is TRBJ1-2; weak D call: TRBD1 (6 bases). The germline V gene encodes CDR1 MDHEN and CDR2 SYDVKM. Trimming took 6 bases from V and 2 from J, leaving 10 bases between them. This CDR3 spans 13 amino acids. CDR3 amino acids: CASRQGTNYGYTF. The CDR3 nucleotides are TGTGCCAGCAGACAGGGAACGAACTATGGCTACACCTTC.

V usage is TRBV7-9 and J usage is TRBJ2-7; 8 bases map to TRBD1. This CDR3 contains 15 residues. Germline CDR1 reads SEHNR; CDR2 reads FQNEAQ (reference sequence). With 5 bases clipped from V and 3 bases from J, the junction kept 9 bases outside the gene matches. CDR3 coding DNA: TGTGCCAGCAGCCTTGCCGGGACAGGTGACTACGAGCAGTACTTC. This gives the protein CASSLAGTGDYEQYF.

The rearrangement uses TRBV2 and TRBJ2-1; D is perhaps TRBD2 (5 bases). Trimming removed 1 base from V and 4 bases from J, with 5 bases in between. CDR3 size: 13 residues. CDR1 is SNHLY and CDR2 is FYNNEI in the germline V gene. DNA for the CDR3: TGTGCCAGCAGTGAAGGGACTTACAATGAGCAGTTCTTC. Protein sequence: CASSEGTYNEQFF.

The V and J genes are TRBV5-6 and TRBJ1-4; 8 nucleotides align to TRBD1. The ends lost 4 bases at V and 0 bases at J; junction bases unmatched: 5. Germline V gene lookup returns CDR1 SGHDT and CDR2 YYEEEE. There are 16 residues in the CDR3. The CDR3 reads CASSPGQGATNEKLFF. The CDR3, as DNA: TGTGCCAGCAGCCCCGGACAGGGCGCAACTAATGAAAAACTGTTTTTT.

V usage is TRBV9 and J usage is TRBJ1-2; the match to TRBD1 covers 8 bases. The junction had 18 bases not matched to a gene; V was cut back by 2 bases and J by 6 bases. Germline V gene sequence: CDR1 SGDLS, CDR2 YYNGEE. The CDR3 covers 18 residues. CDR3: CASSVRGQVGTSWHGYTF. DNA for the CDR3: TGTGCCAGCAGCGTCAGGGGACAGGTTGGGACCAGTTGGCATGGCTACACCTTC.

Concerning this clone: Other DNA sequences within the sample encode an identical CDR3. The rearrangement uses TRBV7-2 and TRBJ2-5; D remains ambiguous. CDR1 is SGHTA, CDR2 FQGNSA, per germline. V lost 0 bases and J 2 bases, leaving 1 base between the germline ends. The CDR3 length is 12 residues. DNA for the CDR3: TGTGCCAGCAGCTTAGCTCAAGAGACCCAGTACTTC. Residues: CASSLAQETQYF.

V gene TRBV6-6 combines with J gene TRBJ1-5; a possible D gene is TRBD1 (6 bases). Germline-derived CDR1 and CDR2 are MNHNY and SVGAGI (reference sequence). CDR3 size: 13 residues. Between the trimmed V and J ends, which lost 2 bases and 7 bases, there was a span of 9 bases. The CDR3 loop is CASSYTGLQPQHF. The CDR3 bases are TGTGCCAGCAGTTACACAGGGCTCCAGCCCCAGCATTTT.

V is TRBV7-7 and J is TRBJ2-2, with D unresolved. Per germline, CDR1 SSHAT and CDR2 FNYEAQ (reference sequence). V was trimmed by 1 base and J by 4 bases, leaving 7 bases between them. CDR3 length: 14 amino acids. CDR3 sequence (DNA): TGTGCCAGCAGCTTAGGGCACCGCACCGGGGAGCTGTTTTTT. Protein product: CASSLGHRTGELFF.

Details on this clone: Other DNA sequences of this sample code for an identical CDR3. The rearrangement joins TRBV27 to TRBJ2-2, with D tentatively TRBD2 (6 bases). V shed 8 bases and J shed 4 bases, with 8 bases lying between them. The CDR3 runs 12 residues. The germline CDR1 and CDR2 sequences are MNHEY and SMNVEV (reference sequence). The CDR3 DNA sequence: TGTGCCAGCGGGGGAGGCACCGGGGAGCTGTTTTTT. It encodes CASGGGTGELFF.

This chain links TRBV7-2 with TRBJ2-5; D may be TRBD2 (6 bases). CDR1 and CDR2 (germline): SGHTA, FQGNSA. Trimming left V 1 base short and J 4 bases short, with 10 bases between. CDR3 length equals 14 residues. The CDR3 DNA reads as TGTGCCAGCAGCTTAGAATCCGGGGGAGAGACCCAGTACTTC. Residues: CASSLESGGETQYF.

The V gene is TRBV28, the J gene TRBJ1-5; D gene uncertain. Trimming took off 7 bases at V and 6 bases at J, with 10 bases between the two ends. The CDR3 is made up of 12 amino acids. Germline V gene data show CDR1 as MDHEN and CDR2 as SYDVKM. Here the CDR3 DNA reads TGTGCCAGCACCACAACACGTCAGCCCCAGCATTTT. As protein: CASTTTRQPQHF. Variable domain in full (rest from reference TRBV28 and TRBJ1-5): DVKVTQSSRYLVKRTGEKVFLECVQDMDHENMFWYRQDPGLGLRLIYFSYDVKMKEKGDIPEGYSVSREKKERFSLILESASTNQTSMYLCASTTTRQPQHFGDGTRLSIL.

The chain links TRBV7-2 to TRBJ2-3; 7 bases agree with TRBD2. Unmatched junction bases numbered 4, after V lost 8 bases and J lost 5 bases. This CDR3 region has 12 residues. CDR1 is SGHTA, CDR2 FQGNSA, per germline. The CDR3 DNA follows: TGTGCCAGCCGCAGGGAGGGAGATACGCAGTATTTT. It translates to CASRREGDTQYF.

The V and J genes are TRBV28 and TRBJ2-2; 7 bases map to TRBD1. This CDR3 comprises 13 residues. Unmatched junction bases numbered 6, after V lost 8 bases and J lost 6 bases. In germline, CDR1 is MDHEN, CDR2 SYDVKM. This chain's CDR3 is CASYRGTAGELFF. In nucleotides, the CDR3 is TGTGCCAGCTACAGGGGTACCGCCGGGGAGCTGTTTTTT.

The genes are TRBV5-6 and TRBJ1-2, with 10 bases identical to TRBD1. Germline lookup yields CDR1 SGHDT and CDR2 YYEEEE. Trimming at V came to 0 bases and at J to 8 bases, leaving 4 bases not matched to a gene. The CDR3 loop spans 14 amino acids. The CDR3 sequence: CASSLGQGAWGYTF. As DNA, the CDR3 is TGTGCCAGCAGCTTGGGACAGGGGGCATGGGGCTACACCTTC.

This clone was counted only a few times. CDR3 loop: CASSLGGPPNQPQHF. CDR3 sequence (DNA): TGTGCCAGCAGCTTAGGAGGTCCCCCGAATCAGCCCCAGCATTTT. The V and J genes are TRBV7-2 and TRBJ1-5; D unclear. V was trimmed by 1 base and J by 4 bases, leaving 11 bases between them. The CDR3 totals 15 residues. From germline, CDR1 is SGHTA and CDR2 FQGNSA. The full variable domain, in which reference TRBV7-2 and TRBJ1-5 provide the parts outside the CDR3, is GAGVSQSPSNKVTEKGKDVELRCDPISGHTALYWYRQSLGQGLEFLIYFQGNSAPDKSGLPSDRFSAERTGGSVSTLTIQRTQQEDSAVYLCASSLGGPPNQPQHFGDGTRLSIL.